Detailed here is one T cell receptor (beta chain). This record belongs to a study of PD-L1 blockade in urothelial cancer. After removal of 7 bases from V and 4 bases from J, the junction contained 9 bases not matched to a gene. The CDR3 totals 14 residues. Germline V lookup: CDR1 SNHLY, CDR2 FYNNEI. Each patient gave between 1 and 8 samples, pretreatment and on-treatment. Measured with immunoSEQ multiplex PCR; TCRdb has only the in-frame clones, and not every one. This sample has roughly 50,000 clones, with approximately 77% found just once. The V and J genes are TRBV2 and TRBJ1-2; 7 bases map to TRBD1. The receptor's source is a man aged 70 or older with urothelial cancer. The sequencing here drew on PBMCs, taken around atezolizumab (anti-PD-L1) treatment. CDR3 nucleotide sequence: TGTGCCAGCACCCAACAGGGGCCGACCTATGGCTACACCTTC. Translated: CASTQQGPTYGYTF.